This T cell receptor beta chain was identified in a study of cytomegalovirus exposure and HLA in healthy donors. Overall study: The 90 to 150 validation repertoires, a later analysis reported, used the same platform as the approximately 650 first-cohort repertoires.

Produced via immunoSEQ multiplex PCR; TCRdb's table is partial and in-frame only. Among roughly 250,000 clones listed, approximately 83% were seen once. The study drew the donors from its approximately 120-subject validation cohort, separate from the roughly 700-subject first cohort. With regard to this clone: Its cognate antigen is unknown.

General study findings and limits: The study listed 164 cytomegalovirus-associated TCR beta chains.

Germline V lookup: CDR1 MDHEN, CDR2 SYDVKM. This CDR3 spans 14 amino acids. V was pared by 3 bases and J by 5 bases, with 12 bases between. The clonotype was recovered from a woman in her twenties or thirties in good health and CMV-seropositive. V is TRBV28 and J is TRBJ2-3, with a tentative D call TRBD2 (6 bases). Sequencing input: PBMCs. For the CDR3, the DNA is TGTGCCAGCAGTTTCGGCGGGATTGAAGATACGCAGTATTTT. This encodes CASSFGGIEDTQYF.